One sample yielded the 15 T cell receptor beta chains listed below, sequenced in a study of T cell responses to AZD1222 COVID-19 vaccine. The method was immunoSEQ multiplex PCR; TCRdb's version includes in-frame clones alone and lacks a portion of them. This repertoire shows roughly 120,000 clones, around 89% found once; its top ten account for less than 8.5%. The material was peripheral blood, obtained 28 days after the second AZD1222 dose. The receptor set was obtained from an adult who received the AZD1222 COVID-19 vaccine.

The chain recombines TRBV6-4 with TRBJ2-1; 7 positions agree with TRBD2. Losses at the gene ends were 6 bases for V and 5 bases for J; bases not matched to a gene: 10. CDR1 is MRHNA and CDR2 is SNTAGT in the germline V gene. The CDR3 has 15 residues. Written as DNA, the CDR3 is TGTGCCAGCAGCGCGGATAGGGAGGGAAACAATGAGCAGTTCTTC. It codes for CASSADREGNNEQFF.

The sample holds one count of this clone. The J gene is TRBJ2-6, the V gene TRBV11-3, with D unclear. V shed 0 bases and J shed 4 bases, with 7 bases lying between them. This CDR3 is 15 amino acids long. Germline V gene data show CDR1 as SGHNT and CDR2 as YENEEA. CDR3 sequence: CASSLDPAGANVLTF. The CDR3 DNA follows: TGTGCCAGCAGCTTAGACCCAGCCGGGGCCAACGTCCTGACTTTC. Full variable domain (remainder filled in from reference TRBV11-3 and TRBJ2-6): EAGVVQSPRYKIIEKKQPVAFWCNPISGHNTLYWYLQNLGQGPELLIRYENEEAVDDSQLPKDRFSAERLKGVDSTLKIQPAELGDSAVYLCASSLDPAGANVLTFGAGSRLTVL.

The gene calls are TRBV14 and TRBJ2-3; 13 bases are shared with TRBD2. CDR3 length: 15 amino acids. Trimming took 5 bases from V and 6 from J; bases not matched to a gene: 5. CDR1 and CDR2 from the germline V gene are SGHDN and FVKESK. The CDR3 sequence is CASSLPGLAGDTQYF. DNA of the CDR3: TGTGCCAGCAGCTTGCCGGGACTAGCGGGGGATACGCAGTATTTT.

The rearrangement uses TRBV3-1 (or the pseudogene TRBV3-2) and TRBJ1-3; D not resolved. V lost 1 base to trimming and J lost 0 bases, with 4 bases between them. Germline CDR1 is LGHDT and CDR2 is YNNKEL (reference sequence). CDR3 size: 14 residues. CDR3 sequence reads: CASSQVSSGNTIYF. The CDR3 DNA follows: TGTGCCAGCAGCCAAGTCTCCTCTGGAAACACCATATATTTT.

The chain uses TRBV4-1 and TRBJ1-6; 7 bases are shared with TRBD1. The trim removed 11 bases at V and 10 bases at J, leaving 23 bases unmatched. Germline values: CDR1 MGHRA, CDR2 YSYEKL. There are 17 residues in the CDR3. This chain's CDR3 is CAPSRLGGTGVRSPLHF. Here the CDR3 DNA reads TGCGCCCCCAGCCGGCTCGGGGGAACAGGGGTGAGGTCACCCCTCCACTTT.

A single count supports this clone. The CDR3 DNA reads TGTGCCATCAGTGAGCCCGGCGGGCGGGATCGAGCGGGCGTTAGCACAGATACGCAGTATTTT. Translated: CAISEPGGRDRAGVSTDTQYF. The genes are TRBV10-3 and TRBJ2-3; the D gene is possibly TRBD2 (6 bases). The V and J ends lost 2 bases and 0 bases respectively, with 27 bases between them. CDR3 length equals 21 residues. CDR1 is ENHRY, CDR2 SYGVKD, per germline.

The rearrangement joins TRBV19 to TRBJ2-1; 7 nucleotides agree with TRBD1. V lost 7 bases to trimming and J lost 2 bases; unmatched junction nucleotides: 5. The germline gives CDR1 LNHDA, CDR2 SQIVND (reference sequence). The CDR3 totals 14 residues. The chain's CDR3 is CASTKTGTYNEQFF. The CDR3 DNA follows: TGTGCCAGTACCAAGACAGGGACCTACAATGAGCAGTTCTTC.

This chain joins TRBV7-2 and TRBJ2-3, with 12 bases aligning to TRBD2. The CDR3 sequence is 17 residues long. Losses at the gene ends were 2 bases for V and 6 bases for J; bases not matched to a gene: 9. CDR1 is SGHTA, CDR2 FQGNSA, per germline. Here the CDR3 DNA reads TGTGCCAGCAGCTTACTACTAGCGGGAGGACGGGGCGATACGCAGTATTTT. Encoded protein: CASSLLLAGGRGDTQYF.

This clone was seen a single time. The chain is built from TRBV5-1 and TRBJ2-7; 13 bases match TRBD2. The ends lost 3 bases at V and 0 bases at J; junction bases unmatched: 6. CDR3 size: 17 residues. Germline V lookup: CDR1 SGHRS, CDR2 YFSETQ. The CDR3 DNA sequence: TGCGCCAGCAGCTCGACTAGCGGGAGGTCGAGCTCCTACGAGCAGTACTTC. It translates to CASSSTSGRSSSYEQYF.

The V call is TRBV11-3, the J call TRBJ2-7; possibly TRBD1 or TRBD2 for D (5 bases each). Per germline, CDR1 SGHNT and CDR2 YENEEA. V lost 5 bases to trimming and J lost 5 bases, with 13 bases between them. The CDR3 has 13 residues. The CDR3, as DNA: TGTGCCAGCAGCCCAGGGACCTGGAACGAGCAGTACTTC. This gives the protein CASSPGTWNEQYF.

This clone came up a few times. This chain links TRBV19 with TRBJ1-5; D gene unclear. Germline CDR1 LNHDA, CDR2 SQIVND (reference sequence). The ends were cut back, 5 bases at V and 5 bases at J, with 7 bases in the middle. The CDR3 extends over 12 amino acids. The CDR3: CASSLRDQPQHF. CDR3 nucleotide sequence: TGTGCCAGTAGTTTACGGGATCAGCCCCAGCATTTT. The variable domain in full, with the rest retrieved from reference TRBV19 and TRBJ1-5, is DGGITQSPKYLFRKEGQNVTLSCEQNLNHDAMYWYRQDPGQGLRLIYYSQIVNDFQKGDIAEGYSVSREKKESFPLTVTSAQKNPTAFYLCASSLRDQPQHFGDGTRLSIL.

Only a few counts were recorded for this clone. This chain uses TRBV30 with TRBJ2-3; a possible D gene is TRBD2 (6 bases). V was shortened by 0 bases and J by 2 bases, with 12 bases between the two germline ends. Germline CDR1 is GTSNPN and CDR2 is SVGIG (reference sequence). This CDR3 has 15 residues. The CDR3 DNA reads TGTGCCTGGAGTGTGGGGGGAGCGTCCACAGATACGCAGTATTTT. Protein sequence: CAWSVGGASTDTQYF.

The chain combines TRBV7-9 with TRBJ2-7; 10 nucleotides agree with TRBD2. After removal of 4 bases from V and 7 bases from J, the junction contained 1 base not matched to a gene. This CDR3 contains 12 residues. From germline, CDR1 is SEHNR and CDR2 FQNEAQ (reference sequence). In nucleotides, the CDR3 is TGTGCCAGCAGCTCACTAGCGGGGGAGCAGTACTTC. Amino acids: CASSSLAGEQYF.

The chain combines TRBV27 with TRBJ2-1; 9 positions match TRBD1. The CDR3 consists of 15 residues. With V trimmed by 7 bases and J by 5 bases, 9 bases remained unmatched. CDR1 and CDR2 from the germline V gene are MNHEY and SMNVEV (reference sequence). The CDR3 DNA sequence: TGTGCCAGCACTCGGGACAGGGAGGGTAACAATGAGCAGTTCTTC. Translating gives CASTRDREGNNEQFF.

The chain uses TRBV19 and TRBJ1-1; D may be TRBD1 (6 bases). This CDR3 comprises 16 residues. CDR1 and CDR2 (germline): LNHDA, SQIVND (reference sequence). V lost 4 bases, J lost 4 bases, and 19 bases lay in between. The CDR3 nucleotides read TGTGCCAGTAGTACCCCCGGGTCGGCCAGGGGCACTGAAGCTTTCTTT. This encodes CASSTPGSARGTEAFF.